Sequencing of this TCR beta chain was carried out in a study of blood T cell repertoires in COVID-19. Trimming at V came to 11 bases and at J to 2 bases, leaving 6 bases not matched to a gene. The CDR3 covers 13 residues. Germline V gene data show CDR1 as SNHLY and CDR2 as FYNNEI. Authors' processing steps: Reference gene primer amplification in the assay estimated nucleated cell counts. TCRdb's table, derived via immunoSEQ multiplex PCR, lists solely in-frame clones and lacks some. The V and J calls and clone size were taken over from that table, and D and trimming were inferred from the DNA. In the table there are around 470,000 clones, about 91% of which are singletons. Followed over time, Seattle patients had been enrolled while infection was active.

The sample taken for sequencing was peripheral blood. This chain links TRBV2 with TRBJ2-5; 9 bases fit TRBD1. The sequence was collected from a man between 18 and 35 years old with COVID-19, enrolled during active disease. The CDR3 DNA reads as TGTGCCTGCTCCGGGACAGGGCAAGAGACCCAGTACTTC. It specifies CACSGTGQETQYF.